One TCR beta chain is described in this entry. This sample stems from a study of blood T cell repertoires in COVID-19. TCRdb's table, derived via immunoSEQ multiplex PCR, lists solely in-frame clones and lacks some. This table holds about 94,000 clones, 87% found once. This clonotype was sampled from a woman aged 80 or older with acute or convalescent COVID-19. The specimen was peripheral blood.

The CDR3 is CASSQGNSDIDTQYF. As DNA, the CDR3 is TGCGCCAGCAGCCAAGGGAACTCAGACATAGATACGCAGTATTTT. The chain links TRBV4-3 to TRBJ2-3; D is ambiguous. CDR1 and CDR2 (germline): LGHNA, YSLEER. The ends were cut back, 1 base at V and 5 bases at J, with 13 bases in the middle. The CDR3 totals 15 residues.